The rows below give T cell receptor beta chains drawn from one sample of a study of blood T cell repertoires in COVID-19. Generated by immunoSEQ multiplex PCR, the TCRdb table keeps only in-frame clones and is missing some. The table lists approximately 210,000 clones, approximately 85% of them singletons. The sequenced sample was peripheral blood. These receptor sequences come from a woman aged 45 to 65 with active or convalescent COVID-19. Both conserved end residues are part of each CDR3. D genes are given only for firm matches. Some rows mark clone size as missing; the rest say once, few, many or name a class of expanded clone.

TGTGCCAGCAGTTCGGTTAGGGGATACGAGCAGTACTTC,CASSSVRGYEQYF,TRBV6-5,NA,13,NA,TRBJ2-7
TGTGCCATCAGTGAGTCGACCGGACTAGCCTACGAGCAGTACTTC,CAISESTGLAYEQYF,TRBV10-3,TRBD2,15,NA,TRBJ2-7
TGCGCCAGCACGGCGTCCACGGGATCCATGAACACTGAAGCTTTCTTT,CASTASTGSMNTEAFF,TRBV5-1,NA,16,NA,TRBJ1-1
TGTGCCAGCTCACCGTCAACAGGGAGGGTCTACGAGCAGTACTTC,CASSPSTGRVYEQYF,TRBV18,NA,15,NA,TRBJ2-7
TGTGCCAGCAGTGGGACTAGCGGGAGGGGATCTTACAATGAGCAGTTCTTC,CASSGTSGRGSYNEQFF,TRBV2,TRBD2,17,NA,TRBJ2-1
TGTGCCAGCAGCCCGGCCTCAGCGGCGGGAGTCACCGGGGAGCTGTTTTTT,CASSPASAAGVTGELFF,TRBV11-2,TRBD2,17,NA,TRBJ2-2
TGCGCCAGCAGCCCGGGACAGGGGGCTGCTAATGAAAAACTGTTTTTT,CASSPGQGAANEKLFF,TRBV5-1,TRBD1,16,NA,TRBJ1-4
TGTGCCAGCAGCTTAAGGAGCGGGATCCAAGAGACCCAGTACTTC,CASSLRSGIQETQYF,TRBV7-2,TRBD2,15,NA,TRBJ2-5
TGTGCCAGCAGCCGAGCCGGGACAGACTCCTACGAGCAGTACTTC,CASSRAGTDSYEQYF,TRBV7-9,TRBD1,15,NA,TRBJ2-7
TGTGCCAGCCAGACTAGCGGGAGCCCCTACGAGCAGTACTTC,CASQTSGSPYEQYF,TRBV3-1/TRBV3-2,TRBD2,14,NA,TRBJ2-7
TGTGCCACCAGTGATTCTTCCCCCACCGGGGAGCTGTTTTTT,CATSDSSPTGELFF,TRBV24-1,NA,14,many,TRBJ2-2
TGCGCCAGCAGCTCACGACTAGCGGGGACCCAAGAGACCCAGTACTTC,CASSSRLAGTQETQYF,TRBV4-1,TRBD2,16,NA,TRBJ2-5
TGTGCCAGCAGCTCGAGAAATACTAACTATGGCTACACCTTC,CASSSRNTNYGYTF,TRBV9,NA,14,once,TRBJ1-2
TGTGCCAGCTCGCGACAGGGCTCGAACACTGAAGCTTTCTTT,CASSRQGSNTEAFF,TRBV18,TRBD1,14,NA,TRBJ1-1
TGTGCCAGCAGCTGGACAGGGTCGAGACAGCCCCAGCATTTT,CASSWTGSRQPQHF,TRBV27,TRBD1,14,NA,TRBJ1-5
TGTGCCAGCAGACTCCGGACAGGGAGGTTCGGCTACACCTTC,CASRLRTGRFGYTF,TRBV28,TRBD1,14,NA,TRBJ1-2
TGCGCCAGCAGTGAAGCAGGGTCTGGGGCCAACGTCCTGACTTTC,CASSEAGSGANVLTF,TRBV10-2,NA,15,NA,TRBJ2-6
TGTGCCACCAGCAGAGATGGCCGCTCTGGAAACACCATATATTTT,CATSRDGRSGNTIYF,TRBV15,NA,15,NA,TRBJ1-3
TGCAGCGTTGGACAGGGGGCAGTTGGCTACACCTTC,CSVGQGAVGYTF,TRBV29-1,TRBD1,12,NA,TRBJ1-2
TGTGCCAGCAGTTCGCGAGGGGGCCGCACTGAAGCTTTCTTT,CASSSRGGRTEAFF,TRBV28,TRBD1,14,NA,TRBJ1-1
TGTGCCAGCAGCTTTAATCTACAGCTAAACACTGAAGCTTTCTTT,CASSFNLQLNTEAFF,TRBV7-9,NA,15,NA,TRBJ1-1
TGTGCCAGCATGCCCGACAGAAGGTCTCAGACCCAGTACTTC,CASMPDRRSQTQYF,TRBV6-5,NA,14,many,TRBJ2-5
TGTGCCAGCAGCCGGGACAGGGGGAACTATGGCTACACCTTC,CASSRDRGNYGYTF,TRBV6-5,TRBD1,14,NA,TRBJ1-2
TGTGCCAGCAGTTCGCCCAGCGGGGCCCCAACCCAGTACTTC,CASSSPSGAPTQYF,TRBV28,TRBD2,14,NA,TRBJ2-5
TGCAGCGTTGTGGACAGTCCAAATCAGCCCCAGCATTTT,CSVVDSPNQPQHF,TRBV29-1,NA,13,few,TRBJ1-5
TGTGCCAGCAGCTTGCCCGACGGGGAAAAACTGTTTTTT,CASSLPDGEKLFF,TRBV5-6,NA,13,once,TRBJ1-4
TGCGCCAGCAGCTTAGGACTAGCGGGGGGTGAGCAGTTCTTC,CASSLGLAGGEQFF,TRBV5-1,TRBD2,14,NA,TRBJ2-1
TGTGCCAGCAGCCTGGGGGAGGGTCCCAATCAGCCCCAGCATTTT,CASSLGEGPNQPQHF,TRBV3-1/TRBV3-2,NA,15,few,TRBJ1-5
TGTGCCAGCAGCTTTCGGACAGGGGGTTCGGAGACCCAGTACTTC,CASSFRTGGSETQYF,TRBV7-9,TRBD1,15,NA,TRBJ2-5
TGTGCCAGCTCACCTACTTCCGTTGATGCGGGCTCTGGAAACACCATATATTTT,CASSPTSVDAGSGNTIYF,TRBV18,NA,18,NA,TRBJ1-3
TGTGCCACCAGGGAGGGTGGCACCGGGGAGCTGTTTTTT,CATREGGTGELFF,TRBV24-1,NA,13,many,TRBJ2-2
TGCAGTGCTAGTCCGGGACTAGCGGGAGGTGGGAGCACAGATACGCAGTATTTT,CSASPGLAGGGSTDTQYF,TRBV20-1,TRBD2,18,NA,TRBJ2-3
TGCAGCGTCGCGACTCCGGGACACCCAAGGACCCAGTACTTC,CSVATPGHPRTQYF,TRBV29-1,NA,14,NA,TRBJ2-5
TGCAGCGTCGCCGAGGGGGGGACTGAAGCTTTCTTT,CSVAEGGTEAFF,TRBV29-1,NA,12,NA,TRBJ1-1
TGCGCCAGCAGGGGGACTAGCGGGGGGATCTCCTACAATGAGCAGTTCTTC,CASRGTSGGISYNEQFF,TRBV4-1,TRBD2,17,NA,TRBJ2-1
TGTGCCAGCAGTGTTGGACTTTCACCCCTCCACTTT,CASSVGLSPLHF,TRBV2,NA,12,NA,TRBJ1-6
TGTGCCAGCTCTCCCGAGGCGGGCTTGGAGGATCAGCCCCAGCATTTT,CASSPEAGLEDQPQHF,TRBV18,NA,16,NA,TRBJ1-5
TGTGCCAGCACCAGTGACAGGGTCGAGACCCAGTACTTC,CASTSDRVETQYF,TRBV6-6,TRBD1,13,NA,TRBJ2-5
TGTGCCAGCCGACTAGCGGGAAACACCGGGGAGCTGTTTTTT,CASRLAGNTGELFF,TRBV19,TRBD2,14,NA,TRBJ2-2